The 10 T cell receptor beta chains below come from one sample, sequenced in a study of Tregs in tolerant kidney transplant recipients. Clones were read by immunoSEQ multiplex PCR, and TCRdb kept only the in-frame ones, dropping some. This table holds 45,000 to 55,000 clones. The specimen comprised CD4+ T cells from blood, sampled before the transplant. The receptors derive from a human donor who received a combined kidney and bone marrow transplant.

Regarding this clone: The read falls 3 residues short of the CDR3 end, and the missing part is taken from the germline J gene. Other DNA sequences within the sample encode an identical CDR3. The J gene is TRBJ2-7, the V gene TRBV30; D unresolved. CDR1 and CDR2 (germline): GTSNPN, SVGIG (reference sequence). Deletions cut 3 bases from V and 6 bases from J, with 15 bases between. The length of the CDR3 is 13 residues. CDR3 bases read: TGTGCCTGGAGCGTAGTCGGCGGAATCGAG. Translation: CAWSVVGGIE. The full CDR3 reads CAWSVVGGIEQYF. Variable domain in full (rest from reference TRBV30 and TRBJ2-7): SQTIHQWPATLVQPVGSPLSLECTVEGTSNPNLYWYRQAAGRGLQLLFYSVGIGQISSEVPQNLSASRPQDRQFILSSKKLLLSDSGFYLCAWSVVGGIEQYFGPGTRLTVT.

Note on this clone: Read coverage stops 3 residues before the CDR3 terminus; the germline J gene supplies the remainder. The V call is TRBV11-2, the J call TRBJ2-3; D gene unclear. This CDR3 is built from 13 residues. V shed 7 bases and J shed 3 bases, with 11 bases lying between them. Looked up from germline, CDR1 is SGHAT and CDR2 is FQNNGV. The CDR3 bases that were read are TGTGCCAGCACCAATTCCCGGACAGATACG. Its protein is CASTNSRTDT. The CDR3 in full is CASTNSRTDTQYF.

Note on this clone: The CDR3 end lies 3 residues beyond the end of the read and is filled in from the germline J gene. V and J are TRBV18 and TRBJ2-5; tentative D call: TRBD1 (6 bases). The CDR3 length is 15 residues. Germline assignment: CDR1 KGHSH and CDR2 LQKENI. Trimming took 8 bases from V and 1 from J, leaving 17 bases between them. The sequenced CDR3 bases are TGTGCCAGCCGGCCGCCCGGGACACCCCAAGAGACC. It encodes CASRPPGTPQET. The complete CDR3 reads CASRPPGTPQETQYF.

As for this clone: Other DNA sequences in the same sample also yield this CDR3. CDR3 bases read: TGCAGTGCACCGAGCGGGGGCACAGATACG. Its translation is CSAPSGGTDT. In full, the CDR3 is CSAPSGGTDTQYF. The chain uses TRBV20-1 and TRBJ2-3, with 7 bases that match TRBD2. The read ends 3 residues before the CDR3 terminus; that terminus is restored from the germline J gene. There are 13 residues in the CDR3. Germline V gene sequence: CDR1 DFQATT, CDR2 SNEGSKA (reference sequence). V shed 6 bases and J 1 base; nucleotides not matched to a gene: 4.

As for this clone: The CDR3 end is not reached by the read, which stops 3 residues before it; the germline J gene fills it in. The genes are TRBV4-2 and TRBJ1-4; perhaps TRBD1 as D (6 bases). Per germline, CDR1 LGHNA and CDR2 YNFKEQ. The ends were cut back, 0 bases at V and 8 bases at J, with 13 bases in the middle. There are 15 residues in the CDR3. Partial CDR3 DNA: TGTGCCAGCAGCCAAGATCGGGACAAGCAAGAAAAA. Its protein product is CASSQDRDKQEK. The CDR3 reads in full as CASSQDRDKQEKLFF.

In regard to this clone: The read finishes 3 residues shy of the CDR3 end, and the germline J gene is used to complete it. The V and J genes are TRBV18 and TRBJ2-5, with 12 bases identical to TRBD1. The CDR3 runs to 15 residues. CDR1 and CDR2 from the germline V gene are KGHSH and LQKENI. Trimming at V came to 3 bases and at J to 5 bases, leaving 4 bases not matched to a gene. The CDR3 protein is CASSPGTGGFETQYF. The part of the CDR3 DNA that was read is TGTGCCAGCTCACCCGGGACAGGGGGCTTCGAGACC.

By frequency, this clone is medium-sized. The read gets to within 3 residues of the CDR3 end, and the germline J gene fills in the rest. This chain links TRBV30 with TRBJ2-5, with 10 nucleotides matching TRBD1. V lost 2 bases, J lost 5 bases, and 8 bases stayed unmatched. CDR1 is GTSNPN, CDR2 SVGIG, per germline (reference sequence). The CDR3 runs 15 residues. The covered CDR3 bases are TGTGCCTGGAGTACGGGACAGGGGAACTTTGAGACC. Its protein product is CAWSTGQGNFET. The complete CDR3 sequence is CAWSTGQGNFETQYF. Drawing the rest from reference TRBV30 and TRBJ2-5, the complete variable domain is SQTIHQWPATLVQPVGSPLSLECTVEGTSNPNLYWYRQAAGRGLQLLFYSVGIGQISSEVPQNLSASRPQDRQFILSSKKLLLSDSGFYLCAWSTGQGNFETQYFGPGTRLLVL.

As concerns this clone: The read falls 3 residues short of the CDR3 end, and the missing part is taken from the germline J gene. V and J are TRBV20-1 and TRBJ2-2, with TRBD2 matching 11 bases. The V and J ends lost 5 bases and 3 bases, in that order; junction bases with no gene match: 11. CDR1 is DFQATT and CDR2 is SNEGSKA in the germline V gene (reference sequence). CDR3 size: 17 residues. The DNA read from the CDR3 is TGCAGTGCTCGCCCTCCAGGGACTAGCGGATACACCGGGGAG. The encoded protein is CSARPPGTSGYTGE. The entire CDR3 sequence reads CSARPPGTSGYTGELFF.

Regarding this clone: The CDR3 goes on 3 residues after the read ends, and that part is filled in from the germline J gene. The chain joins TRBV6-1 to TRBJ1-1; D remains ambiguous. Per the germline V gene, CDR1 is MNHNS and CDR2 is SASEGT. The germline V and J ends were trimmed by 3 bases and 1 base, with 12 bases remaining between them. This CDR3 is built from 15 residues. This CDR3 is CASSDGFTGNTEAFF. The part of the CDR3 DNA that was read is TGTGCCAGCAGTGATGGGTTTACGGGGAACACTGAA.

For this clone: The CDR3 goes on 3 residues after the read ends, and that part is filled in from the germline J gene. V usage is TRBV30 and J usage is TRBJ2-3, with D possibly TRBD2 on 5 matching bases. The CDR3 has 13 amino acids. The germline V gene has CDR1 GTSNPN and CDR2 SVGIG (reference sequence). The CDR3 protein is CARHGEGTDTQYF. The part of the CDR3 DNA that was read is TGTGCTCGACACGGGGAAGGCACAGATACG.